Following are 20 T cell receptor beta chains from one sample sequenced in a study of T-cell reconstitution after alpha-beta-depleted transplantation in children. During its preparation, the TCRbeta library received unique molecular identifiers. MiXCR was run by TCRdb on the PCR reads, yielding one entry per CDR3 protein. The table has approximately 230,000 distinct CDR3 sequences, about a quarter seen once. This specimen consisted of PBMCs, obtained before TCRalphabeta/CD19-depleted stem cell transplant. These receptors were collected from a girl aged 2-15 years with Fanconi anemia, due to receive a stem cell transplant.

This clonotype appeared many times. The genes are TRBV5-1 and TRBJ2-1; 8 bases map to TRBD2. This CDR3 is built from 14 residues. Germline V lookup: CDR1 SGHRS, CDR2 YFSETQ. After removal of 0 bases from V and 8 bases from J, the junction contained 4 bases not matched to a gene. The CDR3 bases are TGCGCCAGCAGCTTGGTACCGACTAGCGATGAGCAGTTCTTC. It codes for CASSLVPTSDEQFF.

CDR3 DNA sequence: TGCGCCAGCAGTCCCAATCCGACCGGGACAGCCTTTTACGAGCAGTACTTC. Encoded protein: CASSPNPTGTAFYEQYF. The V and J genes are TRBV23-1 and TRBJ2-7; 7 bases line up with TRBD1. TRBV23-1 is labeled an ORF, and its function is uncertain. Trimming cost V 4 bases and J 4 bases; bases outside gene matches: 16. The CDR3 sequence is 17 residues long.

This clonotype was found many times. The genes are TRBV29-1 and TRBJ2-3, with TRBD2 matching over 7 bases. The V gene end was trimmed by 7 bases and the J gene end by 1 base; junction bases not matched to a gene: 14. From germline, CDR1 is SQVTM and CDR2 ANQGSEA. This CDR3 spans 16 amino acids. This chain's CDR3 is CSGRSRELGRTDTQYF. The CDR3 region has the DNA TGCAGCGGGCGGTCGCGGGAGTTGGGCCGCACAGATACGCAGTATTTT.

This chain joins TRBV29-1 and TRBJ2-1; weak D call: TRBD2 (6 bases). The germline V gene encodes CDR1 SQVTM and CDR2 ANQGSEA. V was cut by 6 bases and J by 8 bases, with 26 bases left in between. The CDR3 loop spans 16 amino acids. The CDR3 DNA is TGCAGCGTGACGGTCCCAACCTTAGCGGTGTCAGATGAGCAGTTCTTC. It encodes CSVTVPTLAVSDEQFF.

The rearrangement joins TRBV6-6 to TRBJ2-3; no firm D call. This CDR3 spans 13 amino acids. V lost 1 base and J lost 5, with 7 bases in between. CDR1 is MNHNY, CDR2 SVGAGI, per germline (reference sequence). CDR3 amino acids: CASSYFALDTQYF. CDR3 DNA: TGTGCCAGCAGTTACTTTGCCTTAGATACGCAGTATTTT.

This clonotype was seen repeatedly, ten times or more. CDR3 nucleotides: TGCAGCGTTGATTATGGTAGCGGGAGTCAAGAGACCCAGTACTTC. Translation gives CSVDYGSGSQETQYF. This chain joins TRBV29-1 and TRBJ2-5, with 9 bases aligning to TRBD2. Germline CDR1 reads SQVTM; CDR2 reads ANQGSEA. The CDR3 length is 15 residues. V trimming: 3 bases; J trimming: 2 bases; junction bases outside the gene matches: 7.

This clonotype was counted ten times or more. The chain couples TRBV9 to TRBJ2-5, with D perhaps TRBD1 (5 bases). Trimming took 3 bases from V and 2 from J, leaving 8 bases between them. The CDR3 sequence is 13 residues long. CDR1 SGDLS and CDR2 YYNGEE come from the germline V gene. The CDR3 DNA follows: TGTGCCAGCAGCGACCGACAGCAAGAGACCCAGTACTTC. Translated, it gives CASSDRQQETQYF.

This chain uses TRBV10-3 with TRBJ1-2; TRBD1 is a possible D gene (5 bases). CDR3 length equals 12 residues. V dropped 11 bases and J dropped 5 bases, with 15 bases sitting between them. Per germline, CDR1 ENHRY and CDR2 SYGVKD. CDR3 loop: CAHRETAYGYTF. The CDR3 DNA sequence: TGTGCCCATAGGGAGACAGCGTATGGCTACACCTTC.

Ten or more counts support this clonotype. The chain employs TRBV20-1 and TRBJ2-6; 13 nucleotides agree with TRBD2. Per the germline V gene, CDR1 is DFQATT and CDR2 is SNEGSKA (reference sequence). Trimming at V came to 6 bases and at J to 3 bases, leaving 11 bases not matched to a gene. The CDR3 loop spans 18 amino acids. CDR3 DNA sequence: TGCAGTGCCACGGAACTAGCGGGAGGGCCTATTGGGGCCAACGTCCTGACTTTC. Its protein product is CSATELAGGPIGANVLTF.

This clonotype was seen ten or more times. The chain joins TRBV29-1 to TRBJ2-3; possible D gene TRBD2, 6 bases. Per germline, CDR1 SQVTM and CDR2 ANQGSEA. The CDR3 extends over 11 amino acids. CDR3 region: CLAGFADTQYF. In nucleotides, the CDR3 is TGCCTCGCGGGATTCGCAGATACGCAGTATTTT.

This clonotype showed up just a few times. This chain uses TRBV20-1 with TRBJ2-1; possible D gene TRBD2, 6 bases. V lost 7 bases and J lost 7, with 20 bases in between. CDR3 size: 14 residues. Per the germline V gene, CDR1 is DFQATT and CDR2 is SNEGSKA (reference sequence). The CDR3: CSVSSGLGRNEQFF. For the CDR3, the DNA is TGCAGTGTCTCGAGCGGGCTAGGAAGGAATGAGCAGTTCTTC.

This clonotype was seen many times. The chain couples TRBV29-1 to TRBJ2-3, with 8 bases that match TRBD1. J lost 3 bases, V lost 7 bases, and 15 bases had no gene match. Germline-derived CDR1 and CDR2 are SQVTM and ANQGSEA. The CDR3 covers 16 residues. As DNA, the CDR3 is TGCAGCGCTCAAGGAATGGACAGGGCAAGGACAGATACGCAGTATTTT. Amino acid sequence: CSAQGMDRARTDTQYF.

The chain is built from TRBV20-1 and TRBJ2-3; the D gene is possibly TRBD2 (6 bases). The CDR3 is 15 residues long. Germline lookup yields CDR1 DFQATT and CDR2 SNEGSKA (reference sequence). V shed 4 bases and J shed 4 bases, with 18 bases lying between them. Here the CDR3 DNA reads TGCAGTGCTACTCCCCCTGAGACTAGTTCAGATACGCAGTATTTT. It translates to CSATPPETSSDTQYF.

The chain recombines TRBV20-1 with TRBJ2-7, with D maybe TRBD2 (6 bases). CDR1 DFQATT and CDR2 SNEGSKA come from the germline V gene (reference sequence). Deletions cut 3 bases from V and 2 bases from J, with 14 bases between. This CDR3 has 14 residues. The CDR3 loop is CSARVEGNPYEQYF. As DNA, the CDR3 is TGCAGTGCTAGGGTGGAGGGAAATCCCTACGAGCAGTACTTC.

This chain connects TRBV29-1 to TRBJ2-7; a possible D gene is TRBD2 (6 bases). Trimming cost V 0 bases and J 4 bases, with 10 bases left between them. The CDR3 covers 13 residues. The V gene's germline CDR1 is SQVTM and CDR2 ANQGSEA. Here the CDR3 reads CSVEDPGDYEQYF. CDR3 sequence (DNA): TGCAGCGTTGAAGATCCGGGAGATTACGAGCAGTACTTC.

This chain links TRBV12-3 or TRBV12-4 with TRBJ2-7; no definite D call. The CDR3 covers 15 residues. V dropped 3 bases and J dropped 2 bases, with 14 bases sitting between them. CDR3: CASSFTAWAPYEQYF. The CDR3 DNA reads TGTGCCAGCAGTTTTACAGCGTGGGCGCCCTACGAGCAGTACTTC.

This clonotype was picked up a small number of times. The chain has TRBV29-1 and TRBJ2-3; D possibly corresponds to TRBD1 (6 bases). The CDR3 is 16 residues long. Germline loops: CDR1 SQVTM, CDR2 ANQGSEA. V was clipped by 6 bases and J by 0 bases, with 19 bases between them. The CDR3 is CSVDWTATLSTDTQYF. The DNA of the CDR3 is TGCAGCGTGGACTGGACAGCCACTCTTAGCACAGATACGCAGTATTTT.

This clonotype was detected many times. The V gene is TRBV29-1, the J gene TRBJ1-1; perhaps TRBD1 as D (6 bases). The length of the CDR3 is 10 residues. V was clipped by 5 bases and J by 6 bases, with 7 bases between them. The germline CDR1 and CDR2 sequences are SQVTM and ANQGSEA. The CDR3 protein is CSVRTAEAFF. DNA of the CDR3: TGCAGCGTTAGGACAGCTGAAGCTTTCTTT.

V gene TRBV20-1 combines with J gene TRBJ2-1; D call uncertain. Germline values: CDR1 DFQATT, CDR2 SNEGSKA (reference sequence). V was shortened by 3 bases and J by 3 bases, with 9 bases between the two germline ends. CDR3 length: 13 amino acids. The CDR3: CSASRPSYNEQFF. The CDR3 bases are TGCAGTGCTAGCCGTCCAAGCTACAATGAGCAGTTCTTC.

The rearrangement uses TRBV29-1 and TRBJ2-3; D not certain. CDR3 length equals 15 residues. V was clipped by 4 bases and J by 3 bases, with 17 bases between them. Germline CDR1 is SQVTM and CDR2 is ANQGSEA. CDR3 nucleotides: TGCAGCGTTGCCCGACTTTCCAAAACGACAGATACGCAGTATTTT. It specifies CSVARLSKTTDTQYF.